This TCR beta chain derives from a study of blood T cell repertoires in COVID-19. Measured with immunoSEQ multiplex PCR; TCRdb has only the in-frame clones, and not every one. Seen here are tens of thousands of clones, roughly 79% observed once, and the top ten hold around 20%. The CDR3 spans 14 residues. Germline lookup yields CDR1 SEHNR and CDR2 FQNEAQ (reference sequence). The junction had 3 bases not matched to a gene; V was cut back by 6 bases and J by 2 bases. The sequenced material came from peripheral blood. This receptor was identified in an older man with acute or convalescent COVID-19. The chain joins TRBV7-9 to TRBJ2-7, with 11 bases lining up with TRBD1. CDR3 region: CASSWGQGAYEQYF. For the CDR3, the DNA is TGTGCCAGCAGTTGGGGACAGGGGGCCTACGAGCAGTACTTC.